These 17 T cell receptor beta chains were sequenced from one sample in a study of T cell changes during pregnancy in multiple sclerosis. Profiling relied on immunoSEQ multiplex PCR, and the TCRdb table lists in-frame clones only, not all of them. This repertoire shows 55,000 to 75,000 clones, 90% to 95% found once; its top ten account for about 1.5%. The sample was peripheral blood, taken after pregnancy. The receptors were sampled from a female donor with multiple sclerosis, enrolled in a pregnancy study.

The CDR3 reads CASREQLYNEQFF. The DNA of the CDR3 is TGTGCCAGCCGGGAGCAGCTCTACAATGAGCAGTTCTTC. The chain couples TRBV6-5 to TRBJ2-1, with a tentative D call TRBD2 (6 bases). Germline CDR1 reads MNHEY; CDR2 reads SVGAGI. V was shortened by 8 bases and J by 3 bases, with 11 bases between the two germline ends. The CDR3 is made up of 13 amino acids.

This clone was observed a few times. The chain uses TRBV7-2 and TRBJ1-1, with 8 nucleotides matching TRBD1. This CDR3 contains 16 residues. The ends lost 5 bases at V and 4 bases at J; junction bases unmatched: 12. Germline V lookup: CDR1 SGHTA, CDR2 FQGNSA. The DNA for the CDR3 is TGTGCCAGCAGCGACCGGACAGGGCATACCGGCACTGAAGCTTTCTTT. Protein product: CASSDRTGHTGTEAFF.

V gene TRBV30 combines with J gene TRBJ1-5, with TRBD1 as a possible D gene (5 bases). The CDR3 runs 12 residues. Trimming left V 2 bases short and J 7 bases short, with 9 bases between. The V gene's germline CDR1 is GTSNPN and CDR2 SVGIG (reference sequence). For the CDR3, the DNA is TGTGCCTGGAGTTGGGGGGACCAGCCCCAGCATTTT. Amino acid sequence: CAWSWGDQPQHF. Variable domain in full (rest from reference TRBV30 and TRBJ1-5): SQTIHQWPATLVQPVGSPLSLECTVEGTSNPNLYWYRQAAGRGLQLLFYSVGIGQISSEVPQNLSASRPQDRQFILSSKKLLLSDSGFYLCAWSWGDQPQHFGDGTRLSIL.

The V gene is TRBV6-5, the J gene TRBJ1-5; D gene uncertain. Trimming stripped 5 bases from V and 3 bases from J, with 11 bases between. The CDR3 contains 14 residues. Germline V gene lookup returns CDR1 MNHEY and CDR2 SVGAGI. The CDR3 is CASSPSSINQPQHF. The CDR3 DNA is TGTGCCAGCAGTCCCTCAAGCATCAATCAGCCCCAGCATTTT.

This sequence joins TRBV2 and TRBJ2-1; D is ambiguous. Germline V gene lookup returns CDR1 SNHLY and CDR2 FYNNEI. Deletions cut 1 base from V and 13 bases from J, with 8 bases between. CDR3 length equals 11 residues. The CDR3 loop reads CASSEEFLQFF. In DNA, the CDR3 is TGTGCCAGCAGTGAAGAGTTCCTACAGTTCTTC.

The V and J genes are TRBV18 and TRBJ1-2; D is undetermined. The CDR3 totals 17 residues. V gave up 2 bases and J gave up 2 bases, with 18 bases separating them. CDR1 is KGHSH, CDR2 LQKENI, per germline. CDR3 coding DNA: TGTGCCAGCTCACCAACGTCATTGGGCAGCGGGAACTATGGCTACACCTTC. This gives the protein CASSPTSLGSGNYGYTF.

This clone was seen a single time. The chain combines TRBV7-9 with TRBJ2-7, with 10 bases that match TRBD2. This CDR3 has 14 amino acids. Germline V lookup: CDR1 SEHNR, CDR2 FQNEAQ (reference sequence). V shed 6 bases and J 5 bases; nucleotides not matched to a gene: 7. CDR3 sequence: CASRSGLAGDEQYF. The CDR3 DNA is TGTGCCAGCAGATCGGGGCTAGCGGGAGACGAGCAGTACTTC.

In this sample, this clone turned up once. The chain carries TRBV30 and TRBJ2-3, with TRBD1 matching over 7 bases. This CDR3 has 13 amino acids. Germline V gene data show CDR1 as GTSNPN and CDR2 as SVGIG (reference sequence). With 0 bases clipped from V and 11 bases from J, the junction kept 8 bases outside the gene matches. The CDR3: CAWSVEGGGLQYF. CDR3 sequence (DNA): TGTGCCTGGAGTGTTGAAGGGGGCGGATTGCAGTATTTT.

The count of this clone is one. The chain couples TRBV9 to TRBJ2-1; TRBD2 agrees at 9 bases. The CDR3 covers 18 residues. Looked up from germline, CDR1 is SGDLS and CDR2 is YYNGEE. J was trimmed by 3 bases and V by 0 bases; bases with no gene match: 10. The CDR3 nucleotides are TGTGCCAGCAGCGTAGCGAGCACTAGCGGGCTCATCTACAATGAGCAGTTCTTC. This codes for CASSVASTSGLIYNEQFF.

The chain uses TRBV18 and TRBJ1-2; D gene unclear. This CDR3 region has 12 residues. The V end was cut by 5 bases, the J end by 5 bases, with 9 bases between. Germline lookup yields CDR1 KGHSH and CDR2 LQKENI. CDR3 loop: CASSSRSYGYTF. In nucleotides, the CDR3 is TGTGCCAGCTCATCGAGATCGTATGGCTACACCTTC.

The chain carries TRBV5-3 and TRBJ2-3; TRBD2 agrees at 9 bases. TRBV5-3 is recorded as an ORF, its role being uncertain. The CDR3 totals 18 residues. Germline trimming cut 0 bases from V and 4 bases from J; bases unmatched to any gene: 12. CDR3 bases: TGTGCCAGAAGCTTGGCCGTGGCGGGAGGGCCTAAGTCAGATACGCAGTATTTT. This codes for CARSLAVAGGPKSDTQYF.

The chain joins TRBV7-2 to TRBJ1-2; 9 nucleotides line up with TRBD1. This CDR3 region has 15 residues. CDR1 SGHTA and CDR2 FQGNSA come from the germline V gene. The V segment lost 1 base and the J segment 7 bases; nucleotides outside the gene matches: 7. The CDR3 sequence is CASSLEPGQGGGYTF. The CDR3, as DNA: TGTGCCAGCAGCTTAGAACCGGGACAGGGAGGTGGCTACACCTTC. Looking up the rest from reference TRBV7-2 and TRBJ1-2 gives the full variable domain: GAGVSQSPSNKVTEKGKDVELRCDPISGHTALYWYRQSLGQGLEFLIYFQGNSAPDKSGLPSDRFSAERTGGSVSTLTIQRTQQEDSAVYLCASSLEPGQGGGYTFGSGTRLTVV.

V is TRBV19 and J is TRBJ1-2; D might be TRBD1 (5 bases). CDR1 and CDR2 from the germline V gene are LNHDA and SQIVND (reference sequence). The CDR3 has 13 amino acids. The germline V and J ends were trimmed by 9 bases and 5 bases, with 16 bases remaining between them. This chain's CDR3 is CASENSDTYGYTF. DNA for the CDR3: TGTGCCAGCGAAAACTCGGACACTTATGGCTACACCTTC.

The V call is TRBV7-9, the J call TRBJ1-2; unclear D gene. Deletions cut 5 bases from V and 2 bases from J, with 12 bases between. This CDR3 has 14 amino acids. CDR1 SEHNR and CDR2 FQNEAQ come from the germline V gene (reference sequence). CDR3 sequence reads: CASSPSAGNYGYTF. The CDR3 nucleotides read TGTGCCAGCAGCCCTAGCGCCGGGAACTATGGCTACACCTTC.

The chain couples TRBV14 to TRBJ1-1; 7 bases match TRBD1. Germline trimming cut 3 bases from V and 8 bases from J; bases unmatched to any gene: 6. This CDR3 has 13 residues. Germline CDR1 is SGHDN and CDR2 is FVKESK. CDR3 DNA sequence: TGTGCCAGCAGCCAGCAACAGGGGTTAGAAGCTTTCTTT. Protein sequence: CASSQQQGLEAFF.

V and J are TRBV6-1 and TRBJ2-5; 9 positions match TRBD1. The CDR3 is 16 residues long. Germline V gene data show CDR1 as MNHNS and CDR2 as SASEGT. With V trimmed by 1 base and J by 4 bases, 7 bases remained unmatched. CDR3: CASSEVPGQGGETQYF. CDR3 DNA: TGTGCCAGCAGTGAAGTTCCGGGACAGGGAGGAGAGACCCAGTACTTC.

The chain joins TRBV12-5 to TRBJ2-2, with 9 bases identical to TRBD2. The CDR3 has 15 residues. Germline lookup yields CDR1 LGHNT and CDR2 FRNRAP. The trim removed 2 bases at V and 7 bases at J, leaving 5 bases unmatched. The DNA for the CDR3 is TGTGCTAGTGGTTTGCGGCGGGAGGGCCGCGGGGAGCTGTTTTTT. Translating it yields CASGLRREGRGELFF.